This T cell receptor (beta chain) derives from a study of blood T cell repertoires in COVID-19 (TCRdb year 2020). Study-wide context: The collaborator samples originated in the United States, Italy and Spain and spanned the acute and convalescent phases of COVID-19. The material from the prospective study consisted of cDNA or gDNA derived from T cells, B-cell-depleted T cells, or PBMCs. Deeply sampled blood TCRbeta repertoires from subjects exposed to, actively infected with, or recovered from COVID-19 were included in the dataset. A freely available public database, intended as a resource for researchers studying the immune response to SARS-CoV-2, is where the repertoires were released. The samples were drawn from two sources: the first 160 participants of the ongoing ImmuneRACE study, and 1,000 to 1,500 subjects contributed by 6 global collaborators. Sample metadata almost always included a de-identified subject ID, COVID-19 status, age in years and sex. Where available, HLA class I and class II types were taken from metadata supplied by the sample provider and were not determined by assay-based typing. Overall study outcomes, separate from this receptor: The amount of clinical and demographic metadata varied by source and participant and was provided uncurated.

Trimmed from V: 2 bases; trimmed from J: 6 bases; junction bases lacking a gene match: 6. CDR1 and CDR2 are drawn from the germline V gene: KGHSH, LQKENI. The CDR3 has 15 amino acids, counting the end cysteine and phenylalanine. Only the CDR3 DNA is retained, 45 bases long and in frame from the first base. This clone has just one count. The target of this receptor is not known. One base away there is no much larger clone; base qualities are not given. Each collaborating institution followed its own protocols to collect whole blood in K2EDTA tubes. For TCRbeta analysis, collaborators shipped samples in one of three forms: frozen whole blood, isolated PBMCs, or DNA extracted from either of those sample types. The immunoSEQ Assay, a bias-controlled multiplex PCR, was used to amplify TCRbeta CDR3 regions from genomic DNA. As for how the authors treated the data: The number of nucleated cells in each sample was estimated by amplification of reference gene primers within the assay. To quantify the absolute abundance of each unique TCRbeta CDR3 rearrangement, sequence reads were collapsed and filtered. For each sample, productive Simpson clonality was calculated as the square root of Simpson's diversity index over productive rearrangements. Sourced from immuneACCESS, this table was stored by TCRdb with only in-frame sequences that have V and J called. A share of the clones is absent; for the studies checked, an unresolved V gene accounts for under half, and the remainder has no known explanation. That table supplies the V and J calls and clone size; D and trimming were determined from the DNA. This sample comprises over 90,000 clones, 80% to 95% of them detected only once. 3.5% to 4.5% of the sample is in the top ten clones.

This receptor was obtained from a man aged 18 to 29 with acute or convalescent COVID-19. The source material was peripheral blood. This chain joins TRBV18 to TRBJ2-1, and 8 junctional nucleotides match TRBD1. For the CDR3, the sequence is CASSPYRTGGNEQFF. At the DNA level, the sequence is TGTGCCAGCTCACCATACCGAACAGGGGGCAATGAGCAGTTCTTC.